This T cell receptor (beta chain) came from a study of chronic HIV infection and antiretroviral therapy (dated by TCRdb to about 2015). Libraries came from 5' RACE. Sequenced using an Illumina MiSeq. TCRdb handled the public reads itself, with Q25 trimming in fastp and clone calling in MiXCR, and kept productive beta chains. Identical CDR3 proteins give one entry, which carries the most common genes and DNA. This sample has fewer than 40,000 distinct CDR3 sequences in its table, and 8.2% of those were observed once. The ten largest clones add up to around 2.9% of the sample. Inclusive of the bounding cysteine and phenylalanine, the CDR3 is 11 residues long. Of the read, only the CDR3 DNA is kept; its 33 bases are in frame from base 1. CDR1 is given as MDHEN and CDR2 as SYDVKM, both from the germline V gene. The trim is 7 bases for V and 7 bases for J, with a gap of 8 bases between the germline ends.

This clonotype was recorded a few times. The specificity of this receptor is unknown. There are no base qualities to consult, and no much larger clone falls within one base. The TCR originated in an adult who had HIV and had not received antiretroviral therapy, or was an uninfected healthy control (not recorded which). Sequenced input: peripheral blood. The rearranged chain carries TRBV28 and TRBJ1-5; no confident D gene assignment can be made. The DNA sequence is as follows: TGTGCCAGCAAGGACGACCAGCCCCAGCATTTT. Its product reads: CASKDDQPQHF.